What follows are 20 T cell receptor beta chains derived from one specimen sequenced in a study of Tregs in tolerant kidney transplant recipients. The protocol was immunoSEQ multiplex PCR, while the TCRdb copy is restricted to in-frame clones and leaves out a portion. The table records roughly 80,000 clones, 75% to 95% of them present only once. Sequences were derived from Tregs from blood, sampled before the transplant. All receptors come from a human donor who received a combined kidney and bone marrow transplant.

This chain connects TRBV6-1 to TRBJ2-3; 11 bases agree with TRBD1. CDR1 and CDR2 (germline): MNHNS, SASEGT. The V segment lost 6 bases and the J segment 4 bases; nucleotides outside the gene matches: 3. The CDR3 sequence is 14 residues long. This chain's CDR3 is CASSGTGGPDTQYF. The CDR3 DNA reads as TGTGCCAGCAGCGGGACAGGGGGACCAGATACGCAGTATTTT.

V usage is TRBV10-1 and J usage is TRBJ2-1; the D call may be TRBD1 or TRBD2 (5 bases each). The CDR3 runs to 15 residues. The V gene's germline CDR1 is WNHNN and CDR2 SYGVQD (reference sequence). Trimming stripped 3 bases from V and 8 bases from J, with 17 bases between. CDR3 residues: CASSDGGLGEDEQFF. CDR3 coding DNA: TGCGCCAGCAGTGACGGCGGACTGGGGGAAGATGAGCAGTTCTTC.

This chain links TRBV28 with TRBJ2-5; D is possibly TRBD1 or TRBD2 (5 bases each). The CDR3 has 14 amino acids. CDR1 is MDHEN, CDR2 SYDVKM, per germline. V shed 6 bases and J shed 4 bases, with 15 bases lying between them. CDR3 in DNA: TGTGCCAGCAGCGCACCCCGGGACGCAGAGACCCAGTACTTC. This sequence encodes CASSAPRDAETQYF. Full variable domain (missing parts from reference TRBV28 and TRBJ2-5): DVKVTQSSRYLVKRTGEKVFLECVQDMDHENMFWYRQDPGLGLRLIYFSYDVKMKEKGDIPEGYSVSREKKERFSLILESASTNQTSMYLCASSAPRDAETQYFGPGTRLLVL.

This chain uses TRBV10-3 with TRBJ2-3; possible D gene TRBD2, 6 bases. The V gene lost 2 bases and the J gene lost 3 bases, with 18 bases spanning the gap. The CDR3 is 17 amino acids. CDR1 is ENHRY and CDR2 is SYGVKD in the germline V gene. CDR3 protein: CAISEISGVPGTDTQYF. CDR3 nucleotides: TGTGCCATCAGTGAGATTAGCGGTGTGCCGGGGACAGATACGCAGTATTTT.

The chain recombines TRBV5-4 with TRBJ2-5, with TRBD2 identical over 7 bases. In germline, CDR1 is SGHNT, CDR2 YYREEE (reference sequence). The CDR3 consists of 16 residues. V trimming: 3 bases; J trimming: 4 bases; junction bases outside the gene matches: 12. The CDR3 DNA is TGTGCCAGCAGCTACACCGGACTAGTGCGAGGAGAGACCCAGTACTTC. It yields the protein CASSYTGLVRGETQYF.

The gene calls are TRBV7-2 and TRBJ2-3, with D possibly TRBD2 on 9 matching bases. CDR3 length equals 17 residues. The germline gives CDR1 SGHTA, CDR2 FQGNSA. Trimming shortened V by 2 bases and J by 5 bases, and 20 bases separated the two germline ends. The CDR3 DNA sequence: TGTGCCAGCAGCTTAATGGCTAGCGGGACAGGCGGAGATACGCAGTATTTT. The encoded protein is CASSLMASGTGGDTQYF.

The V call is TRBV7-3, the J call TRBJ2-5; tentatively, D is TRBD2 (5 bases). The closer fit of TRBJ2-7 to the DNA end suggests the J call may be wrong. CDR3 length: 14 amino acids. Germline CDR1 SGHTA, CDR2 FQGTGA. CDR3 loop: CASSLNGDSYEQYF. Here the CDR3 DNA reads TGTGCCAGCAGCTTAAACGGGGACTCCTACGAGCAGTACTTC.

This clone was recorded a few times. This chain links TRBV7-2 with TRBJ1-1; D is possibly TRBD1 (6 bases). In germline, CDR1 is SGHTA, CDR2 FQGNSA. This CDR3 region has 13 residues. Trimming left V 5 bases short and J 3 bases short, with 10 bases between. CDR3 sequence (DNA): TGTGCCAGCAGCGTCGACAGGTACACTGAAGCTTTCTTT. This sequence encodes CASSVDRYTEAFF.

This chain joins TRBV19 and TRBJ2-1; D uncertain. The CDR3 has 14 residues. The germline V and J ends were trimmed by 3 bases and 0 bases, with 6 bases remaining between them. Germline CDR1 LNHDA, CDR2 SQIVND (reference sequence). This chain's CDR3 is CASSMFSSYNEQFF. CDR3 nucleotides: TGTGCCAGTAGTATGTTTAGCTCCTACAATGAGCAGTTCTTC.

The chain links TRBV7-2 to TRBJ2-3; TRBD2 aligns across 7 bases. The CDR3 has 14 amino acids. The germline V gene has CDR1 SGHTA and CDR2 FQGNSA. J gave up 4 bases and V 5 bases, and 6 bases lay outside the gene matches. The CDR3 region has the DNA TGTGCCAGCAGCCGGACTAGATTATCAGATACGCAGTATTTT. This encodes CASSRTRLSDTQYF. Supplemented by reference TRBV7-2 and TRBJ2-3, the full variable domain reads GAGVSQSPSNKVTEKGKDVELRCDPISGHTALYWYRQSLGQGLEFLIYFQGNSAPDKSGLPSDRFSAERTGGSVSTLTIQRTQQEDSAVYLCASSRTRLSDTQYFGPGTRLTVL.

The chain combines TRBV4-2 with TRBJ2-1, with TRBD2 matching 7 bases. The CDR3 is 14 amino acids. V was clipped by 0 bases and J by 10 bases; unmatched bases: 6. From germline, CDR1 is LGHNA and CDR2 YNFKEQ. The CDR3 sequence is CASSQDRLAREQFF. The CDR3 nucleotides read TGTGCCAGCAGCCAAGATAGACTAGCTAGAGAGCAGTTCTTC.

Here the CDR3 reads CASRYIRQVNQPQHF. In DNA form, the CDR3 reads TGTGCCAGCAGGTATATCCGACAAGTTAATCAGCCCCAGCATTTT. The chain recombines TRBV28 with TRBJ1-5; no firm D call. CDR1 is MDHEN, CDR2 SYDVKM, per germline. Trimming shortened V by 6 bases and J by 4 bases, and 16 bases separated the two germline ends. The CDR3 totals 15 residues.

The J gene is TRBJ2-1, the V gene TRBV7-2, with 14 bases identical to TRBD2. V lost 8 bases and J lost 10; bases outside the gene matches: 7. CDR3 length: 14 amino acids. Germline CDR1 reads SGHTA; CDR2 reads FQGNSA. Written as DNA, the CDR3 is TGTGCCAGCCGACTAGCGGGAGGGCCGGGGGAGCAGTTCTTC. Translation: CASRLAGGPGEQFF.

The chain uses TRBV4-2 and TRBJ2-3; D call uncertain. There are 15 residues in the CDR3. V gave up 6 bases and J gave up 0 bases, with 13 bases separating them. CDR1 and CDR2 from the germline V gene are LGHNA and YNFKEQ. For the CDR3, the DNA is TGTGCCAGCAGGCCCGCCGTTTCTAGCACAGATACGCAGTATTTT. This sequence encodes CASRPAVSSTDTQYF.

Note on this clone: At one boundary the junction diverges from the germline segment, which might be a read error. Additional DNA sequences in this sample encode the identical CDR3. V usage is TRBV9 and J usage is TRBJ2-3; D may be TRBD2 (6 bases). Looked up from germline, CDR1 is SGDLS and CDR2 is YYNGEE. The CDR3 is 15 amino acids. CDR3 protein: CASSVASGSPDTQYF. The DNA for the CDR3 is TGTGCCAGCAGCGTAGCGAGCGGGTCTCCAGATACACAGTATTTT. The variable domain in full, completed from reference TRBV9 and TRBJ2-3, reads DSGVTQTPKHLITATGQRVTLRCSPRSGDLSVYWYQQSLDQGLQFLIQYYNGEERAKGNILERFSAQQFPDLHSELNLSSLELGDSALYFCASSVASGSPDTQYFGPGTRLTVL.

V gene TRBV10-3 combines with J gene TRBJ2-1; 8 positions agree with TRBD2. The ends lost 2 bases at V and 0 bases at J; junction bases unmatched: 0. The CDR3 extends over 15 amino acids. From germline, CDR1 is ENHRY and CDR2 SYGVKD. The CDR3 coding sequence is TGTGCCATCAGTGAGGGGACTAGCTCCTACAATGAGCAGTTCTTC. Protein sequence: CAISEGTSSYNEQFF.

This sequence joins TRBV7-9 and TRBJ2-5; the match to TRBD1 covers 10 bases. The assigned J gene may be wrong: the sequence end matches TRBJ2-7 better. In germline, CDR1 is SEHNR, CDR2 FQNEAQ (reference sequence). The CDR3 consists of 16 residues. CDR3 DNA sequence: TGTGCCAGCAGCCAACCCGGGACAGGGGTCATGTACGAGCAGTACTTC. Its translation: CASSQPGTGVMYEQYF.

This clone was seen a single time. The chain links TRBV2 to TRBJ2-3; 11 positions agree with TRBD2. Per germline, CDR1 SNHLY and CDR2 FYNNEI. V shed 6 bases and J 3 bases; nucleotides not matched to a gene: 8. This CDR3 has 16 amino acids. Written as DNA, the CDR3 is TGTGCCAGCAGGCTTTTAGCGGGAGGGCGTACAGATACGCAGTATTTT. It encodes CASRLLAGGRTDTQYF. The entire variable domain, with the rest obtained from reference TRBV2 and TRBJ2-3, is as follows: EPEVTQTPSHQVTQMGQEVILRCVPISNHLYFYWYRQILGQKVEFLVSFYNNEISEKSEIFDDQFSVERPDGSNFTLKIRSTKLEDSAMYFCASRLLAGGRTDTQYFGPGTRLTVL.

This clone appeared a few times. The gene calls are TRBV27 and TRBJ2-5, with 9 bases aligning to TRBD2. CDR1 MNHEY and CDR2 SMNVEV come from the germline V gene (reference sequence). V lost 5 bases and J lost 7; bases outside the gene matches: 11. The CDR3 spans 15 residues. CDR3 nucleotides: TGTGCCAGCAGTGAGGGCGGGAGGGCCGCGGGGACCCAGTACTTC. It is translated as CASSEGGRAAGTQYF.

This chain joins TRBV7-3 and TRBJ2-5; the D gene is possibly TRBD2 (5 bases). The CDR3 consists of 13 residues. Between the trimmed V and J ends, which lost 5 bases and 7 bases, there was a span of 14 bases. Germline CDR1 is SGHTA and CDR2 is FQGTGA. For the CDR3, the DNA is TGTGCCAGCAGCAAGGACTGGGAAGGGACCCAGTACTTC. Protein product: CASSKDWEGTQYF.